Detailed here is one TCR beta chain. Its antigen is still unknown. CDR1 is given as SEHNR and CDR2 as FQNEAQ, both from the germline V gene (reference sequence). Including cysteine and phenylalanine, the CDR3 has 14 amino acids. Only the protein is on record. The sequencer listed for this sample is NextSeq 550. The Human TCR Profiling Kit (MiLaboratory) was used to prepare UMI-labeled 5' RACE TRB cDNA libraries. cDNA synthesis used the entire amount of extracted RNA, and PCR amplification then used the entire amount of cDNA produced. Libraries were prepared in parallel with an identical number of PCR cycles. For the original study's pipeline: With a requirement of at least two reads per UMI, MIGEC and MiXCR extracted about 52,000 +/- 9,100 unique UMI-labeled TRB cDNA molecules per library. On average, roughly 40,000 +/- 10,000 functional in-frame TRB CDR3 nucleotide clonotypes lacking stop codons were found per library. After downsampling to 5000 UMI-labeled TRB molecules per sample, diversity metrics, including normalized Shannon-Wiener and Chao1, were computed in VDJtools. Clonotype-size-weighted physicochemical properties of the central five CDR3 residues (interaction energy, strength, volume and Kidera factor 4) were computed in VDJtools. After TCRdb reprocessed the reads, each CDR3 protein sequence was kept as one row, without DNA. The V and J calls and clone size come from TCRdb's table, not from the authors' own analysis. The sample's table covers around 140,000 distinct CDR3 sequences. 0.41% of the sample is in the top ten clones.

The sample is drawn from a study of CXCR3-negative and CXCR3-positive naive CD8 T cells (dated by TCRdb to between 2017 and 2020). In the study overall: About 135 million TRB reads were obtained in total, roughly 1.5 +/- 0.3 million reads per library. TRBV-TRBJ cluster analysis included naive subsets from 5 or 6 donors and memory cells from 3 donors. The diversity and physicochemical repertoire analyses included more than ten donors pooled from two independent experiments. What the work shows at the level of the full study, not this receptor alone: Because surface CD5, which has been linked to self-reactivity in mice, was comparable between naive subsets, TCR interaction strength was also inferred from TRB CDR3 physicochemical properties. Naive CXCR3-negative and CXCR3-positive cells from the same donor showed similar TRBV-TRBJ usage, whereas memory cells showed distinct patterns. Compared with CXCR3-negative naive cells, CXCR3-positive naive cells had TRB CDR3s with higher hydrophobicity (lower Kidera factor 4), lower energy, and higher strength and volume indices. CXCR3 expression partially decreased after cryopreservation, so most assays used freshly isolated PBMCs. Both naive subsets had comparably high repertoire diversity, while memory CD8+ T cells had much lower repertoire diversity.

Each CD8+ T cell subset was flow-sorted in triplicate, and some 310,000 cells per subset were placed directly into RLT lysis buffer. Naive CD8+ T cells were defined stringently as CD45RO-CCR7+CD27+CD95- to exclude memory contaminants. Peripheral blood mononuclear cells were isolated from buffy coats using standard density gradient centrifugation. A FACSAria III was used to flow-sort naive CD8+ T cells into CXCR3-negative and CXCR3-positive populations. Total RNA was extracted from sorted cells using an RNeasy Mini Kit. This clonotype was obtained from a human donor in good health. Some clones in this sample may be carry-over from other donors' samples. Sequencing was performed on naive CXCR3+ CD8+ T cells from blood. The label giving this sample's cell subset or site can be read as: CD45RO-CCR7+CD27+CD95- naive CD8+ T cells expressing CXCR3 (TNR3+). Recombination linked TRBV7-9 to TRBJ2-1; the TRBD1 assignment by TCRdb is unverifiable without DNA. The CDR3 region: CASSLGDSNNEQFF.